This TCR beta chain was sequenced for a study of spatial heterogeneity in lung cancer. Study background: Matched bulk RNA-seq gave a T cell module score that correlated strongly with tumor-region TCR transcript counts.

Germline values: CDR1 LNHDA, CDR2 SQIVND (reference sequence). With 6 bases clipped from V and 3 bases from J, the junction kept 5 bases outside the gene matches. CDR3 length: 16 amino acids. TCRdb itself ran the 5' RACE reads through MiXCR, one entry per CDR3 protein. This sample carries 7,000 to 8,500 distinct CDR3 sequences, around 5.7% of them seen once, and the ten largest clones take approximately 25%. General observations from the study: Intratumoral expanded alpha and beta TCR counts were found to track tumor mutation counts. Numbers of ubiquitous and regional expanded TCRs tracked ubiquitous and regional nonsynonymous mutation counts, respectively.

Regarding this clonotype: What it binds is not known.

Described time point: sample taken at primary tumor resection. Patients with untreated early-stage non-small cell lung cancer, numbering some 72, were the donors. Unsorted samples of tumor, nontumor lung or frozen PBMC had their whole RNA sequenced. The TCR sequence derives from a male donor with early-stage non-small cell lung cancer. The input for sequencing was lung tumor tissue, taken at surgery. This chain uses TRBV19 with TRBJ2-2; 12 bases are shared with TRBD2. CDR3 residues: CASRTTSGRDTGELFF. The CDR3 DNA reads TGTGCCAGTAGAACGACTAGCGGGAGAGACACCGGGGAGCTGTTTTTT.